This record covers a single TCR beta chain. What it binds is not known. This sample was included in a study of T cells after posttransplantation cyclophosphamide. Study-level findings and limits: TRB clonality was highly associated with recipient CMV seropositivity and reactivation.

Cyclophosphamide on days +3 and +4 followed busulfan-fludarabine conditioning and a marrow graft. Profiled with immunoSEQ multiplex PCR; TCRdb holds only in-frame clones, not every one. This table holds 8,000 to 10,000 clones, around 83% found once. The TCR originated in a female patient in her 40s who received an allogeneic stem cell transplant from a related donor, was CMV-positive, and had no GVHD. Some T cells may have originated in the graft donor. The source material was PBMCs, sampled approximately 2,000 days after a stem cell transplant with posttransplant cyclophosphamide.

Here the CDR3 DNA reads TGTGCCAGTATGGAGGGGCTGAGTGGTTCACCCCTCCACTTT. Its translation: CASMEGLSGSPLHF. The chain is built from TRBV19 and TRBJ1-6, with a tentative D call TRBD1 (5 bases). This CDR3 is 14 amino acids long. From germline, CDR1 is LNHDA and CDR2 SQIVND (reference sequence). Trimming took 7 bases from V and 9 from J, leaving 16 bases between them. Looking up the rest from reference TRBV19 and TRBJ1-6 gives the full variable domain: DGGITQSPKYLFRKEGQNVTLSCEQNLNHDAMYWYRQDPGQGLRLIYYSQIVNDFQKGDIAEGYSVSREKKESFPLTVTSAQKNPTAFYLCASMEGLSGSPLHFGNGTRLTVT.